These T cell receptor beta chains were read from a single sample in a study of T cell responses to AZD1222 COVID-19 vaccine. Sequencing was performed with immunoSEQ multiplex PCR; in TCRdb, only in-frame clones are kept and a portion is missing. This sample has 150,000 or so clones, with under 95% found just once. The material was peripheral blood, obtained 28 days after the second AZD1222 dose. Receptor source: an adult who received the AZD1222 COVID-19 vaccine. Both conserved end residues are part of each CDR3. The D gene is left open where the match is weak. Clone size is not always given. Where it is, it says once, few, many or a class for expanded clones.

abundance: NA; d_gene: NA; j_gene: TRBJ2-4; v_gene: TRBV6-6; CDR3aa: CASSSGPKNIQYF; CDR3nt: TGTGCCAGCAGTTCCGGGCCTAAAAACATTCAGTACTTC
abundance: NA; d_gene: TRBD1; j_gene: TRBJ2-7; v_gene: TRBV7-2; CDR3aa: CASSLPDRHAYEQYF; CDR3nt: TGTGCCAGCAGCCTCCCGGACAGGCATGCCTACGAGCAGTACTTC
abundance: once; d_gene: TRBD1; j_gene: TRBJ1-2; v_gene: TRBV27; CDR3aa: CASSTGGTGYTF; CDR3nt: TGTGCCAGCAGCACAGGGGGCACTGGCTACACCTTC
abundance: NA; d_gene: NA; j_gene: TRBJ1-1; v_gene: TRBV29-1; CDR3aa: CSVASRAPLLNTEAFF; CDR3nt: TGCAGCGTCGCTTCTCGGGCTCCACTACTGAACACTGAAGCTTTCTTT
abundance: few; d_gene: TRBD2; j_gene: TRBJ2-2; v_gene: TRBV30; CDR3aa: CAWSVREPGELFF; CDR3nt: TGTGCCTGGAGTGTGCGGGAGCCCGGGGAGCTGTTTTTT
abundance: few; d_gene: NA; j_gene: TRBJ2-1; v_gene: TRBV7-8; CDR3aa: CASSRGLLGSGIRGNEQFF; CDR3nt: TGTGCCAGCAGCCGAGGATTACTGGGGAGCGGTATAAGGGGGAATGAGCAGTTCTTC
abundance: NA; d_gene: NA; j_gene: TRBJ1-1; v_gene: TRBV10-3; CDR3aa: CAISESGAMAEAFF; CDR3nt: TGTGCCATCAGTGAGTCCGGAGCCATGGCTGAAGCTTTCTTT
abundance: NA; d_gene: TRBD1; j_gene: TRBJ2-2; v_gene: TRBV19; CDR3aa: CASSGPQGARGELFF; CDR3nt: TGTGCCAGTAGTGGCCCACAGGGGGCTCGGGGGGAGCTGTTTTTT
abundance: NA; d_gene: TRBD1; j_gene: TRBJ2-2; v_gene: TRBV27; CDR3aa: CASSLLPGQGLSGELFF; CDR3nt: TGTGCCAGCAGTTTACTCCCGGGACAGGGGCTCTCCGGGGAGCTGTTTTTT
abundance: NA; d_gene: NA; j_gene: TRBJ2-1; v_gene: TRBV7-9; CDR3aa: CASSLGLGLKGEQFF; CDR3nt: TGTGCCAGCAGCTTAGGGCTGGGGCTGAAAGGTGAGCAGTTCTTC
abundance: few; d_gene: NA; j_gene: TRBJ2-7; v_gene: TRBV28; CDR3aa: CASSSPGFSYEQYF; CDR3nt: TGTGCCAGCAGCTCCCCTGGTTTTTCCTACGAGCAGTACTTC
abundance: NA; d_gene: TRBD1; j_gene: TRBJ1-2; v_gene: TRBV6-5; CDR3aa: CASRYRGPYGYTF; CDR3nt: TGTGCCAGCAGGTACAGGGGGCCGTATGGCTACACCTTC
abundance: NA; d_gene: NA; j_gene: TRBJ2-1; v_gene: TRBV21-1; CDR3aa: CASSKRVQGEGPRNEQFF; CDR3nt: TGTGCCAGCAGCAAAAGGGTCCAGGGGGAGGGCCCTCGAAATGAGCAGTTCTTC
abundance: NA; d_gene: NA; j_gene: TRBJ1-1; v_gene: TRBV10-3; CDR3aa: CAITAGGITEAFF; CDR3nt: TGTGCCATCACGGCCGGGGGGATCACTGAAGCTTTCTTT
abundance: NA; d_gene: TRBD1; j_gene: TRBJ2-7; v_gene: TRBV12-3/TRBV12-4; CDR3aa: CASSLFGQGLQYF; CDR3nt: TGTGCCAGCAGCTTATTCGGACAGGGGTTGCAGTACTTC
abundance: NA; d_gene: NA; j_gene: TRBJ2-2; v_gene: TRBV10-2; CDR3aa: CASSETASGELFF; CDR3nt: TGCGCCAGCAGTGAGACAGCTTCCGGGGAGCTGTTTTTT
abundance: NA; d_gene: NA; j_gene: TRBJ2-4; v_gene: TRBV11-2; CDR3aa: CASSLEAKNIQYF; CDR3nt: TGTGCCAGCAGCTTAGAAGCCAAAAACATTCAGTACTTC
abundance: NA; d_gene: NA; j_gene: TRBJ2-3; v_gene: TRBV7-9; CDR3aa: CASSLEARSSDTQYF; CDR3nt: TGTGCCAGCAGCTTAGAGGCGAGGAGTTCAGATACGCAGTATTTT
abundance: NA; d_gene: NA; j_gene: TRBJ2-3; v_gene: TRBV11-1; CDR3aa: CASRRERSTDTQYF; CDR3nt: TGTGCCAGCCGCCGTGAGAGGAGCACAGATACGCAGTATTTT
abundance: once; d_gene: NA; j_gene: TRBJ2-1; v_gene: TRBV11-3; CDR3aa: CASSLDPSGEQFF; CDR3nt: TGTGCCAGCAGCTTGGACCCCTCCGGTGAGCAGTTCTTC
abundance: NA; d_gene: NA; j_gene: TRBJ2-3; v_gene: TRBV2; CDR3aa: CASSEGRDTQYF; CDR3nt: TGTGCCAGCAGTGAGGGGCGGGATACGCAGTATTTT
abundance: NA; d_gene: NA; j_gene: TRBJ2-7; v_gene: TRBV29-1; CDR3aa: CSVEASGPRDEQYF; CDR3nt: TGCAGCGTTGAAGCTTCAGGGCCAAGGGACGAGCAGTACTTC
abundance: NA; d_gene: NA; j_gene: TRBJ2-3; v_gene: TRBV18; CDR3aa: CASSPGLTDTQYF; CDR3nt: TGTGCCAGCTCACCAGGCCTCACAGATACGCAGTATTTT
abundance: NA; d_gene: TRBD2; j_gene: TRBJ2-1; v_gene: TRBV3-1/TRBV3-2; CDR3aa: CASSPGLAGAQVQFF; CDR3nt: TGTGCCAGCAGCCCGGGACTAGCGGGAGCGCAAGTTCAGTTCTTC
abundance: NA; d_gene: NA; j_gene: TRBJ1-5; v_gene: TRBV5-6; CDR3aa: CASSFLGQPQHF; CDR3nt: TGTGCCAGCAGCTTTCTGGGACAGCCCCAGCATTTT
abundance: NA; d_gene: TRBD2; j_gene: TRBJ2-1; v_gene: TRBV9; CDR3aa: CASSEGAGLAYNEQFF; CDR3nt: TGTGCCAGCAGTGAGGGAGCCGGACTAGCTTACAATGAGCAGTTCTTC
abundance: NA; d_gene: NA; j_gene: TRBJ2-3; v_gene: TRBV7-3; CDR3aa: CASSTAGTDTQYF; CDR3nt: TGTGCCAGCAGCACCGCGGGGACAGATACGCAGTATTTT
abundance: NA; d_gene: TRBD1; j_gene: TRBJ1-2; v_gene: TRBV5-1; CDR3aa: CASRQGPNYGYTF; CDR3nt: TGCGCCAGCCGACAGGGCCCTAACTATGGCTACACCTTC
abundance: NA; d_gene: TRBD1; j_gene: TRBJ2-7; v_gene: TRBV7-9; CDR3aa: CASSSRQGVSYEQYF; CDR3nt: TGTGCCAGCAGCTCCCGACAGGGGGTTTCCTACGAGCAGTACTTC
abundance: NA; d_gene: TRBD2; j_gene: TRBJ2-1; v_gene: TRBV4-2; CDR3aa: CASSQGGGGFSNEQFF; CDR3nt: TGTGCCAGCAGCCAGGGCGGGGGGGGATTTTCAAATGAGCAGTTCTTC
abundance: once; d_gene: TRBD1; j_gene: TRBJ2-7; v_gene: TRBV6-5; CDR3aa: CASSRRQGRHEQYF; CDR3nt: TGTGCCAGCAGTCGCCGACAGGGGCGCCACGAGCAGTACTTC
abundance: NA; d_gene: NA; j_gene: TRBJ2-7; v_gene: TRBV2; CDR3aa: CASTTTSPEQYF; CDR3nt: TGTGCCAGCACTACGACATCTCCCGAGCAGTACTTC
abundance: NA; d_gene: TRBD1; j_gene: TRBJ2-2; v_gene: TRBV19; CDR3aa: CARTTGGPGELFF; CDR3nt: TGTGCCAGGACGACAGGGGGCCCCGGGGAGCTGTTTTTT